One sample yielded the 8 T cell receptor beta chains listed below, sequenced in a study of neurological immune-mediated disorders. Using its own MiXCR run on the 5' RACE reads, TCRdb lists one record per CDR3 protein. The data hold 55,000 to 60,000 distinct CDR3 sequences, with under 4.5% observed a single time. Material for sequencing was PBMCs. The source of these receptors is a woman in her 30s with multiple sclerosis.

This clonotype appeared many times. This chain joins TRBV5-1 and TRBJ2-7; TRBD2 aligns across 10 bases. CDR1 is SGHRS and CDR2 is YFSETQ in the germline V gene. The V and J ends lost 3 bases and 3 bases, in that order; junction bases with no gene match: 6. The CDR3 consists of 15 residues. CDR3 amino acids: CASSYAGTSVYEQYF. The CDR3 DNA reads TGCGCCAGCAGCTATGCCGGGACTAGCGTCTACGAGCAGTACTTC. The full variable domain, rest sourced from reference TRBV5-1 and TRBJ2-7, is KAGVTQTPRYLIKTRGQQVTLSCSPISGHRSVSWYQQTPGQGLQFLFEYFSETQRNKGNFPGRFSGRQFSNSRSEMNVSTLELGDSALYLCASSYAGTSVYEQYFGPGTRLTVT.

This clonotype was counted ten times or more. The CDR3 region has the DNA TGTGCCAGCACCGGGACCGAAAAAGCTTTCTTT. The encoded protein is CASTGTEKAFF. The chain is built from TRBV12-3 or TRBV12-4 and TRBJ1-1; a weak D match, TRBD1 (5 bases). The CDR3 contains 11 residues. The V gene lost 7 bases and the J gene lost 9 bases, with 12 bases spanning the gap.

This clonotype was counted many times. An end of the junction differs from the germline gene, which may be a read error. V gene TRBV6-5 combines with J gene TRBJ2-1; a possible D gene is TRBD1 (5 bases). The CDR3 length is 12 residues. CDR1 is MNHEY, CDR2 SVGAGI, per germline. CDR3 bases: TGTGCCAGCAGCAAAAGGGGCGATGAGCAGTTTTTC. Encoded protein: CASSKRGDEQFF.

Concerning this clonotype itself: A much larger clonotype is one base distant, so this may be a read error. The CDR3 ends on some other residue instead of the conserved phenylalanine or tryptophan, so this is likely a read error. V and J are TRBV7-9 and TRBJ2-7, with unresolved D. CDR1 and CDR2 (germline): SEHNR, FQNEAQ (reference sequence). Trimming took off 0 bases at V and 3 bases at J, with 6 bases between the two ends. CDR3 length equals 13 residues. CDR3 in amino acids: CASSLAPYYEQYI. The CDR3, as DNA: TGTGCCAGCAGCTTAGCCCCCTACTACGAGCAGTACATC.

This clonotype was seen repeatedly, ten times or more. The rearrangement links TRBV5-1 to TRBJ1-1, with D unclear. Germline CDR1 SGHRS, CDR2 YFSETQ. CDR3 length: 14 amino acids. The V gene lost 0 bases and the J gene lost 11 bases, with 17 bases spanning the gap. CDR3 DNA sequence: TGCGCCAGCAGCTTGGCCCGGACCGGTGGGAGGGCTTTCTTT. Translation gives CASSLARTGGRAFF.

This clonotype was observed many times. The genes are TRBV6-5 and TRBJ2-6; D is uncertain. Trimming removed 2 bases at V and 0 bases at J, with 14 bases between. The CDR3 covers 18 residues. Germline V gene lookup returns CDR1 MNHEY and CDR2 SVGAGI. CDR3 bases: TGTGCCAGCAGTTACCTGCGCAGAAGCTCCTCTGGGGCCAACGTCCTGACTTTC. Its protein product is CASSYLRRSSSGANVLTF.

The table lists this clonotype with many counts. The CDR3 region is CASSLATNEKLFF. The CDR3 DNA follows: TGTGCCAGCAGTTTAGCAACTAATGAAAAACTGTTTTTT. This chain uses TRBV12-3 or TRBV12-4 with TRBJ1-4; no clear D. V shed 0 bases and J shed 1 base, with 0 bases lying between them. The CDR3 length is 13 residues.

Only a few counts were recorded for this clonotype. The V and J genes are TRBV5-1 and TRBJ2-7; 10 bases fit TRBD2. Germline CDR1 reads SGHRS; CDR2 reads YFSETQ. V was pared by 3 bases and J by 4 bases, with 10 bases of the junction left unmatched. The CDR3 loop spans 16 amino acids. The CDR3 DNA sequence: TGCGCCAGCAGCTCCGGCCGACTAGCGGGCGAATACGAGCAGTACTTC. This gives the protein CASSSGRLAGEYEQYF.